These 29 T cell receptor beta chains were sequenced from one sample in a study of beta chain features in type 1 diabetes. Their specific antigens are unknown. The whole isolated RNA underwent reverse transcription, so sequencing captured expressed TCRB transcripts. Measured with immunoSEQ multiplex PCR; TCRdb has only the in-frame clones, and not every one. The sample has 240,000 or so clones, approximately 15% seen once; the top ten hold almost 0.02%. The study's findings and limits: Shortening of TCRB CDR3s, moderate but significant, appeared in all four CD4+ subsets of Type 1 diabetes patients.

Material for sequencing was naive CD4+ T cells from blood. The receptor source for this set is a man younger than 40 with type 1 diabetes.

This clone was found a few times. The V gene is TRBV5-1, the J gene TRBJ2-7; 12 bases align to TRBD2. The CDR3 spans 15 residues. The V segment lost 4 bases and the J segment 3 bases; nucleotides outside the gene matches: 5. In germline, CDR1 is SGHRS, CDR2 YFSETQ. This CDR3 reads CASSHRTSGDYEQYF. The CDR3 DNA reads TGCGCCAGCAGCCACCGGACTAGCGGGGACTACGAGCAGTACTTC. Full variable domain (rest looked up from reference TRBV5-1 and TRBJ2-7): KAGVTQTPRYLIKTRGQQVTLSCSPISGHRSVSWYQQTPGQGLQFLFEYFSETQRNKGNFPGRFSGRQFSNSRSEMNVSTLELGDSALYLCASSHRTSGDYEQYFGPGTRLTVT.

A few counts support this clone. The V call is TRBV10-3, the J call TRBJ2-3; D is perhaps TRBD2 (6 bases). Germline lookup yields CDR1 ENHRY and CDR2 SYGVKD. The CDR3 totals 12 residues. V was pared by 8 bases and J by 6 bases, with 12 bases between. The CDR3 protein is CAIAASEDTQYF. The CDR3 DNA follows: TGTGCCATCGCGGCTAGCGAGGATACGCAGTATTTT.

V usage is TRBV21-1 and J usage is TRBJ1-2; the D segment call TRBD1 is taken from the table without a DNA check. TRBV21-1 is a pseudogene. The CDR3 spans 14 residues. CDR3 in amino acids: CASSRYRVLNGYTF. The CDR3 DNA reads as TGTGCCAGCAGCAGGTACAGGGTTTTGAATGGCTACACCTTC.

This clone has only a few counts. The chain couples TRBV7-9 to TRBJ1-1; 7 nucleotides match TRBD1. Germline V gene sequence: CDR1 SEHNR, CDR2 FQNEAQ (reference sequence). Trimming removed 4 bases from V and 7 bases from J; junction bases left unmatched: 9. The CDR3 is 14 amino acids. CDR3 DNA: TGTGCCAGCAGCTGGAAGGGGGCGTCGGGTGAAGCTTTCTTT. Encoded protein: CASSWKGASGEAFF.

The chain couples TRBV19 to TRBJ1-2; maybe TRBD1 (5 bases). V lost 7 bases, J lost 4 bases, and 22 bases lay in between. The CDR3 consists of 16 residues. Germline V gene lookup returns CDR1 LNHDA and CDR2 SQIVND (reference sequence). The CDR3 protein is CASNLKKGPLGYGYTF. Written as DNA, the CDR3 is TGTGCCAGTAACCTAAAAAAGGGGCCCCTTGGCTATGGCTACACCTTC.

This clone has only a few counts. V usage is TRBV10-3 and J usage is TRBJ2-7, with TRBD2 matching 8 bases. The germline V gene has CDR1 ENHRY and CDR2 SYGVKD. With 5 bases clipped from V and 3 bases from J, the junction kept 9 bases outside the gene matches. This CDR3 is 15 amino acids long. In nucleotides, the CDR3 is TGTGCCATCAGTAAGCAAGCAGGGACTAGCTACGAGCAGTACTTC. This translates into CAISKQAGTSYEQYF.

In its sample, this clone was seen a few times. The gene calls are TRBV4-1 and TRBJ2-7; 7 bases line up with TRBD1. The germline CDR1 and CDR2 sequences are MGHRA and YSYEKL. Trimming took 0 bases from V and 4 from J; bases not matched to a gene: 12. CDR3 length equals 17 residues. CDR3 sequence (DNA): TGCGCCAGCAGCCAAGATAGTATGGGACAGAATACTTACGAGCAGTACTTC. Translation: CASSQDSMGQNTYEQYF.

The chain uses TRBV5-1 and TRBJ1-5, with D perhaps TRBD1 (6 bases). The CDR3 length is 15 residues. Germline V gives CDR1 SGHRS, CDR2 YFSETQ. Trimming pared 0 bases from V and 0 bases from J, leaving 7 bases between. CDR3 sequence reads: CASSLVGGSNQPQHF. The DNA for the CDR3 is TGCGCCAGCAGCTTGGTAGGGGGTAGCAATCAGCCCCAGCATTTT.

This clone was detected a few times. The J gene is TRBJ2-3, the V gene TRBV5-1, with unresolved D. The V and J ends lost 4 bases and 4 bases respectively, with 13 bases between them. The CDR3 is made up of 14 amino acids. Germline CDR1 and CDR2: SGHRS and YFSETQ. CDR3 sequence: CASSREATSDTQYF. In nucleotides, the CDR3 is TGCGCCAGCAGCCGAGAGGCCACATCAGATACGCAGTATTTT. Together with reference TRBV5-1 and TRBJ2-3, the CDR3 gives the full variable domain: KAGVTQTPRYLIKTRGQQVTLSCSPISGHRSVSWYQQTPGQGLQFLFEYFSETQRNKGNFPGRFSGRQFSNSRSEMNVSTLELGDSALYLCASSREATSDTQYFGPGTRLTVL.

This chain connects TRBV27 to TRBJ2-5; 7 bases agree with TRBD2. The germline V gene encodes CDR1 MNHEY and CDR2 SMNVEV (reference sequence). The CDR3 runs to 13 residues. Unmatched junction bases numbered 3, after V lost 6 bases and J lost 2 bases. The CDR3 loop is CASSWGGQETQYF. CDR3 coding DNA: TGTGCCAGCAGCTGGGGGGGGCAAGAGACCCAGTACTTC.

V usage is TRBV7-9 and J usage is TRBJ2-1; 10 bases fit TRBD2. The CDR3 has 16 residues. CDR1 SEHNR and CDR2 FQNEAQ come from the germline V gene (reference sequence). The ends lost 0 bases at V and 4 bases at J; junction bases unmatched: 3. The DNA for the CDR3 is TGTGCCAGCAGCTTAGCAGGACTAGCGGTATACAATGAGCAGTTCTTC. Residues: CASSLAGLAVYNEQFF.

This clone has more than one count but fewer than ten. The chain recombines TRBV7-6 with TRBJ2-5; 7 nucleotides agree with TRBD1. The CDR3 extends over 13 amino acids. CDR1 is SGHVS and CDR2 is FNYEAQ in the germline V gene. The junction had 6 bases not matched to a gene; V was cut back by 6 bases and J by 5 bases. The CDR3 here is CASRQTGTETQYF. The CDR3 nucleotides read TGTGCCAGCAGGCAGACAGGGACGGAGACCCAGTACTTC.

CDR3 residues: CASSPRLAVGPYNEQFF. The CDR3 nucleotides are TGTGCCAGCAGCCCCCGACTAGCTGTTGGGCCCTACAATGAGCAGTTCTTC. This chain links TRBV4-2 with TRBJ2-1; 7 bases match TRBD2. The CDR3 runs 17 residues. Trimming cost V 4 bases and J 2 bases; bases outside gene matches: 11. Germline-derived CDR1 and CDR2 are LGHNA and YNFKEQ.

This clone was seen a handful of times. V is TRBV4-1 and J is TRBJ1-3; possible D gene TRBD1, 6 bases. The CDR3 loop spans 17 amino acids. Trimming removed 0 bases from V and 4 bases from J, with 16 bases in between. Germline V gene lookup returns CDR1 MGHRA and CDR2 YSYEKL. CDR3 protein: CASSQEWTDLPGNTIYF. The CDR3 nucleotides read TGCGCCAGCAGCCAAGAATGGACAGACCTGCCAGGAAACACCATATATTTT.

The chain combines TRBV7-9 with TRBJ1-1, with TRBD1 as a possible D gene (5 bases). Germline V CDR1 and CDR2: SEHNR, FQNEAQ (reference sequence). The CDR3 consists of 13 residues. Trimming removed 2 bases at V and 6 bases at J, with 10 bases between. The CDR3 is CASSLYGGSEAFF. CDR3 sequence (DNA): TGTGCCAGCAGCTTATACGGGGGTTCTGAAGCTTTCTTT.

The chain has TRBV27 and TRBJ1-5; 8 bases are a match to TRBD1. The CDR3 extends over 12 amino acids. Germline values: CDR1 MNHEY, CDR2 SMNVEV (reference sequence). With V trimmed by 8 bases and J by 4 bases, 1 base remained unmatched. The CDR3, as DNA: TGTGCCAGCGGACAGGGTAATCAGCCCCAGCATTTT. This gives the protein CASGQGNQPQHF.

The CDR3 region has the DNA TGCGCCAGCAGCTTGGTGGGCAGTAGCACAGATACGCAGTATTTT. Protein: CASSLVGSSTDTQYF. This chain connects TRBV5-1 to TRBJ2-3; D is unclear. The length of the CDR3 is 15 residues. V was pared by 0 bases and J by 0 bases, with 8 bases between. Germline V CDR1 and CDR2: SGHRS, YFSETQ. Full variable domain (rest looked up from reference TRBV5-1 and TRBJ2-3): KAGVTQTPRYLIKTRGQQVTLSCSPISGHRSVSWYQQTPGQGLQFLFEYFSETQRNKGNFPGRFSGRQFSNSRSEMNVSTLELGDSALYLCASSLVGSSTDTQYFGPGTRLTVL.

The chain couples TRBV6-1 to TRBJ2-5; 13 bases line up with TRBD2. CDR1 and CDR2 (germline): MNHNS, SASEGT. V gave up 8 bases and J gave up 0 bases; unmatched junction bases: 3. The CDR3 totals 15 residues. The CDR3 DNA reads as TGTGCCAGCTCGGGACTAGCGGGGTACCAAGAGACCCAGTACTTC. This sequence encodes CASSGLAGYQETQYF.

V gene TRBV5-4 combines with J gene TRBJ1-2; D is perhaps TRBD1 (6 bases). The V gene lost 4 bases and the J gene lost 3 bases, with 13 bases spanning the gap. Germline values: CDR1 SGHNT, CDR2 YYREEE (reference sequence). The CDR3 covers 14 residues. CDR3 sequence reads: CASSPPSGDYGYTF. The CDR3 region has the DNA TGTGCCAGCAGCCCTCCTTCAGGGGACTATGGCTACACCTTC.

This clone appeared a single time. The chain combines TRBV29-1 with TRBJ1-1; 8 bases map to TRBD1. Trimming took 3 bases from V and 11 from J; bases not matched to a gene: 8. Germline V gene data show CDR1 as SQVTM and CDR2 as ANQGSEA. This CDR3 contains 12 residues. The CDR3 DNA reads as TGCAGCGTTGATTCCCAGGGGGCCTGGGCTTTCTTT. Its translation is CSVDSQGAWAFF.

V gene TRBV7-2 combines with J gene TRBJ2-7; D may be TRBD2 (6 bases). V was clipped by 2 bases and J by 0 bases, with 11 bases between them. The CDR3 is 15 amino acids. The germline V gene encodes CDR1 SGHTA and CDR2 FQGNSA. DNA for the CDR3: TGTGCCAGCAGCTTATCGGGGGTGAGCTCCTACGAGCAGTACTTC. It translates to CASSLSGVSSYEQYF.

The chain recombines TRBV9 with TRBJ1-1, with 7 bases fitting TRBD1. Germline CDR1 and CDR2: SGDLS and YYNGEE. V lost 3 bases to trimming and J lost 4 bases; unmatched junction nucleotides: 3. The CDR3 consists of 13 residues. CDR3 sequence: CASSGDRATEAFF. The CDR3, as DNA: TGTGCCAGCAGCGGCGACAGGGCCACTGAAGCTTTCTTT.

V usage is TRBV5-6 and J usage is TRBJ2-5; 8 bases are a match to TRBD2. Germline trimming cut 0 bases from V and 5 bases from J; bases unmatched to any gene: 15. Germline values: CDR1 SGHDT, CDR2 YYEEEE. The CDR3 is made up of 18 amino acids. The CDR3 DNA sequence: TGTGCCAGCAGCTTGGCCGGGGGGAATCGGGGGGGCCTCGAGACCCAGTACTTC. Translated, it gives CASSLAGGNRGGLETQYF.

V gene TRBV11-3 combines with J gene TRBJ2-1; 15 nucleotides line up with TRBD2. J was trimmed by 12 bases and V by 5 bases; bases with no gene match: 5. The CDR3 consists of 14 residues. Germline loops: CDR1 SGHNT, CDR2 YENEEA. CDR3 in amino acids: CASSAPGLAGGQFF. In nucleotides, the CDR3 is TGTGCCAGCAGCGCACCGGGACTAGCGGGGGGGCAGTTCTTC.

Only a few counts were recorded for this clone. The chain couples TRBV6-6 to TRBJ1-2, with TRBD1 as a possible D gene (5 bases). The germline V gene has CDR1 MNHNY and CDR2 SVGAGI (reference sequence). The ends were cut back, 6 bases at V and 4 bases at J, with 15 bases in the middle. CDR3 size: 14 residues. CDR3 sequence (DNA): TGTGCCAGCAGGTCCAGGGATTCGGGCTATGGCTACACCTTC. Translated: CASRSRDSGYGYTF.

This clone turned up a few times. The chain couples TRBV5-1 to TRBJ2-7; the match to TRBD1 covers 10 bases. The length of the CDR3 is 15 residues. Germline V CDR1 and CDR2: SGHRS, YFSETQ. V shed 0 bases, J shed 7 bases, and the junction held 7 bases outside the gene matches. The CDR3 protein is CASSLAGTGVSEQYF. The CDR3 region has the DNA TGCGCCAGCAGCTTGGCCGGGACAGGGGTCTCGGAGCAGTACTTC.

The rearrangement links TRBV7-9 to TRBJ1-1; 9 bases map to TRBD1. Trimming took 5 bases from V and 3 from J; bases not matched to a gene: 4. CDR1 and CDR2 (germline): SEHNR, FQNEAQ (reference sequence). CDR3 length: 14 residues. The CDR3 reads CASSLGQGYTEAFF. CDR3 nucleotides: TGTGCCAGCAGCCTCGGACAGGGGTACACTGAAGCTTTCTTT.

Only a few counts were recorded for this clone. The chain combines TRBV7-9 with TRBJ2-7; D might be TRBD2 (6 bases). This CDR3 comprises 15 residues. The germline gives CDR1 SEHNR, CDR2 FQNEAQ (reference sequence). V was pared by 5 bases and J by 5 bases, with 19 bases between. The chain's CDR3 is CASSPGVPPGDEQYF. As DNA, the CDR3 is TGTGCCAGCAGCCCGGGGGTTCCCCCTGGGGACGAGCAGTACTTC.

The table lists this clone with a few counts. This rearrangement joins TRBV13 to TRBJ2-1; TRBD1 agrees at 8 bases. The CDR3 is 15 residues long. After removal of 5 bases from V and 4 bases from J, the junction contained 7 bases not matched to a gene. Germline loops: CDR1 PRHDT, CDR2 FYEKMQ (reference sequence). CDR3 sequence reads: CASSRRQGTYNEQFF. CDR3 bases: TGTGCCAGCAGCCGTCGACAGGGGACTTACAATGAGCAGTTCTTC.